This T cell receptor (beta chain) stems from a study of T cell responses to AZD1222 COVID-19 vaccine. Germline V gene lookup returns CDR1 LGHDT and CDR2 YNNKEL (reference sequence). V was clipped by 0 bases and J by 10 bases, with 13 bases between them. This CDR3 spans 15 amino acids. Whole-study results and caveats: Unmutated variant regions reportedly attract nearly half of all spike-specific TCRs. All repertoire sampling was performed exclusively after the peak T cell response. Seropositive status at baseline applied to only a handful of AZD1222 recipients.

On this clone: Its antigen is currently unknown.

Profiled with immunoSEQ multiplex PCR; TCRdb holds only in-frame clones, not every one. Of 100,000 or so clones listed, about 86% are singletons. The chain uses TRBV3-1 (or the pseudogene TRBV3-2) and TRBJ1-6; the D is unclear. Sample: peripheral blood, taken on day 0 of AZD1222 vaccination. This clonotype was sampled from an adult in good health. This CDR3 reads CASSQEGRLGSPLHF. DNA of the CDR3: TGTGCCAGCAGCCAAGAGGGAAGGTTAGGGTCACCCCTCCACTTT.